Below are 2 T cell receptor beta chains sequenced from a single sample in a study of OX40 agonist ivuxolimab in advanced cancers. Clones were sequenced by immunoSEQ multiplex PCR, and TCRdb holds only the in-frame ones, with some missing. This table holds around 68,000 clones, around nine tenths found once. The specimen comprised CD4+ or CD8+ T cells sorted from blood, sampled in a trial of the OX40 agonist ivuxolimab. These receptors originate from an adult with an advanced solid tumor such as melanoma, head and neck, liver or kidney cancer.

The V and J genes are TRBV2 and TRBJ1-2; D is unclear. Germline CDR1 and CDR2: SNHLY and FYNNEI. CDR3 length: 13 amino acids. V lost 4 bases to trimming and J lost 4 bases, with 10 bases between them. CDR3 in amino acids: CASSGRLAYGYTF. The CDR3 DNA follows: TGTGCCAGCAGTGGACGGCTTGCCTATGGCTACACCTTC.

This clone was counted only a few times. V usage is TRBV5-1 and J usage is TRBJ1-1; tentative D call: TRBD1 (5 bases). The V gene lost 2 bases and the J gene lost 1 base, with 9 bases spanning the gap. CDR3 length equals 14 residues. Germline lookup yields CDR1 SGHRS and CDR2 YFSETQ. The CDR3 loop reads CASSFDSKNTEAFF. Here the CDR3 DNA reads TGCGCCAGCAGCTTTGACAGCAAGAACACTGAAGCTTTCTTT.